This TCR beta chain was identified during a study of cytomegalovirus exposure and HLA in healthy donors (dated by TCRdb to about 2017). As for the study more broadly: An earlier analysis of under 600 of the donors reported roughly 270 Gb of sequence data and around 120 million unique TCR beta sequences from around 200 million T cells. An early release covering 550 to 650 HLA-typed donors comprised about 290 gigabases of sequencing data and some 79 million unique TCR sequences. Among the roughly 380 genotyped donors, approximately 81% belonged to the genetic ancestry cluster associated with self-reported Caucasian donors. The study was designed to test whether signatures of past pathogen exposure could be identified by cataloging public T cell receptors. The study profiled the T cell repertoires of approximately 700 subjects by immunosequencing and related them to cytomegalovirus serostatus. A separate validation cohort of 90 to 150 different subjects was used in addition to the roughly 670-subject first cohort. To predict cytomegalovirus infection status, the study combined high-throughput TCR immunosequencing, statistical association of individual TCRs with disease status, and machine learning. To study patterns of TCR occurrence, a later analysis re-analyzed previously published TCR beta repertoires from 600 to 750 donors and added high-resolution HLA genotyping. The later analysis used no new phenotypic data to find candidate immune exposures, relying instead on TCR beta sequences and their occurrence across donors. An earlier analysis of about 600 of the donors used high-throughput TCR beta sequencing to judge whether each TCR beta V gene segment behaved as functional or pseudogenic. Donor age, sex, ethnicity and CMV serostatus were collected together with the repertoire data. In a later genetic analysis, genome-wide SNP genotypes for about 55% of the roughly 700 donors were used, and that subset was treated as a discovery cohort. Every discovery cohort repertoire had been produced on one sequencing platform. Class I and class II HLA loci were covered by the typing at four-digit resolution. The number of donors typed differed by locus, with 629-630 for A, B, C, DRB1 and DQB1, more than 500 for DQA1, some 570 for DPA1, and some 440 for DPB1. A handful of DR-DQ haplotypes were handled as single units for association and clustering because linkage in the cohort was strong. Among around 400 genotyped donors of the cohort, an average of approximately 230,000 unique TCR beta nucleotide sequences were sequenced per donor, 15% to 20% of them non-productive. Findings and caveats that apply to the study as a whole: In this cohort, only TCR beta chains were sequenced, and detectable features were limited by the absence of alpha or paired-chain data. A later analysis found that most CMV-associated TCR beta chains appeared HLA-restricted, with HLA associations seemingly driven largely by CMV exposure. Correlated functional status among segregating V segments might be attributable to linkage disequilibrium, but an unknown experimental factor could not be ruled out. It was suggested by the authors that the approach could potentially be generalized to other disease states and immunological phenotypes. Strong co-occurrence of HLA alleles, especially DR and DQ, made assigning TCR associations to individual alleles difficult. The earlier analysis of some 540 of the donors excluded over 15 rarely observed V segments, including chromosome 9 orphons, because counts were too low. Presence/absence analyses assumed roughly uniform sequencing depth across donors, an assumption that may not hold. A cluster of highly shared sequence variants was judged likely to be a technical artifact of the sequencing pipeline. In an earlier analysis of 500 to 650 of the donors, most TCR beta V segments appeared in productive rearrangements about 87% or about 30% of the time, broadly matching IMGT annotations. In a later analysis, HLA-associated TCR beta chains were found to be more clonally expanded and to have lower generation probabilities than equally common non-associated chains. CMV serostatus was the only immune exposure information available for the cohort. A total of 164 TCR beta chains were listed by the study as associated with cytomegalovirus. A later genetic analysis associated a missense DCLRE1C variant with V-gene and J-gene trimming of TCR beta chains, and an independent cohort replicated the association. Specific HLA alleles were associated with 16,951 TCR beta sequences at a false discovery rate of 0.05 in a later analysis. The classifier was reported to diagnose cytomegalovirus status with high specificity and sensitivity in both the original and validation cohorts. Several of the top co-occurrence clusters appeared to be linked to parvovirus B19, influenza, CMV and Epstein-Barr virus, according to a later analysis. In a later analysis, TCR association rates were found to vary across HLA loci, with the most associated TCRs seen for DRB1 alleles and the fewest for HLA-C alleles. The 87-base-pair reads could not distinguish some IMGT-functional V segments, including TRBV6-2 and TRBV6-3, so those segments were excluded. Because some donors lacked HLA typing at each locus, the association tests relied only on the typed subset. A further reported finding was that TCR beta sequences accurately predicted the HLA-A and HLA-B alleles for most subjects in the first cohort. Compared with the roughly 600-donor mean, donors in an Asian-associated ancestry cluster had fewer N-insertions in productive TCRs, according to a later genetic analysis. Most TCR sequences were observed very rarely across donors, whereas some public TCRs were present in many individuals. A few of the identified cytomegalovirus-associated TCR beta chains were confirmed in vitro to be specific for cytomegalovirus antigens.

The cohort comprised 550 to 700 healthy bone marrow donors. All cohort members were sampled while nominally healthy, although unrecorded immune exposures were likely present. The donor was CMV seronegative and was included in the group of 352 seronegative cohort members. Each donor provided a peripheral blood sample, and peripheral blood mononuclear cells were used for TCR beta sequencing. The Qiagen DNeasy Blood Extraction Kit was used to extract genomic DNA from the blood cell samples. Unmatched junction bases come to 6, with V trimmed by 4 bases and J by 3 bases. The CDR3 measures 15 amino acids from cysteine to phenylalanine. Kept here is only the CDR3 DNA, which spans 45 bases and is read in frame from base 1. The germline V gene (reference sequence) sets CDR1 to SGHKS and CDR2 to YYEKEE. Receptor amplification or capture employed the immunoSEQ multiplex PCR assay. For the multiplex PCR, a mixture combining 60 forward primers for TCR Vbeta segments and 13 reverse primers for TCR Jbeta segments was used. A multiplex PCR assay on genomic DNA amplified the CDR3 region of rearranged TCR beta genes. On the Illumina HiSeq System, the amplified TCR beta libraries were sequenced as 87-base-pair reads. Processing in the source paper ran as follows. In a later analysis, tens of millions of unique TCR beta chains were counted across the 500 to 850 repertoires, and approximately 9.9 million of these chains were shared by at least two donors. To remove PCR and sequencing errors, raw reads were error-corrected and collapsed into unique sequences using a nearest-neighbor algorithm that merged closely related sequences. Alignment of CDR3 sequences to IMGT reference sequences was used to assign V, D and J gene segments. For a sequence to be retained, a match of at least six nucleotides was required to both a V gene segment and a J gene segment. A rearrangement counted as productive if the CDR3 had no stop codons and remained in frame with V and J, and every other rearrangement counted as non-productive. CDR3 was defined by IMGT convention, running from the second conserved V-encoded cysteine to the conserved J-encoded phenylalanine. Sequences without an unambiguous match to a single V gene segment were excluded from the earlier analysis of approximately 560 of the donors. An earlier analysis of a few hundred of the donors called V segments functional above 56.7% productive rearrangements and segregating when the between-donor standard deviation exceeded 5%. To diagnose cytomegalovirus status from the catalog of TCR beta chain sequences, a statistical classification framework was built. In a later analysis, TCR nucleotide sequences were compared against IMGT/GENE-DB human TR gene sequences so that V and J genes could be assigned. In a later analysis, CDR3 sequences and most-parsimonious VDJ recombination scenarios were assigned using the TCRdist pipeline. In a later analysis, each TCR beta chain was defined by its CDR3 amino acid sequence together with its V-gene family, and reads lacking a unique V-gene family were excluded. A later analysis removed over 500 highly shared, low-generation-probability nucleotide sequences to deal with suspected cross-contamination and a sequencing artifact. In a later analysis, a clonal expansion index for each public chain was calculated from normalized within-repertoire ranks of inferred template counts. In a later analysis, generation probabilities were computed with a VDJ recombination model fitted to out-of-frame rearrangements, and the resulting probabilities were checked against IGoR. In a later analysis, TCR-TCR, TCR-HLA and TCR-CMV co-occurrence was scored with hypergeometric tests, and a repertoire-size bias correction was applied to TCR pairs. In a later analysis, false discovery rates were estimated by permuting HLA or CMV assignments 20 times. In a later analysis, co-occurring TCRs were grouped with DBSCAN, and TCRdist sequence similarity was added when clustering was performed within HLA-allele-positive subsets. Repertoires with fewer than 30,000 or more than 120,000 public chains were left out of co-occurrence clustering, as were four to six repertoires with anomalous nucleotide sharing. Here the immuneACCESS table is served through TCRdb, limited to in-frame sequences with V and J called. Missing clones are a known gap in these copies; in checked studies unresolved V genes cover under half, and the rest lacks a known reason. V and J calls and clone size follow that table, whereas D and trimming were derived from the DNA. The table of this sample itemizes around 100,000 clones. The ten top clones hold approximately 0.6% of the sample.

As regards this clone: Its antigen is unknown.

This TCR was sampled from a man aged 50-60 years in good health and CMV-seronegative. Recombination linked TRBV5-5 to TRBJ1-3; the junction holds 8 bases that match TRBD1. Sequenced material: PBMCs. DNA sequence: TGTGCCAGCAGCGGCTGGACAGGGTATGGAAACACCATATATTTT. Translated, it gives CASSGWTGYGNTIYF.